This record concerns one T cell receptor (beta chain) sequence. As yet, its antigen is unknown. These data originate in a study of T cell responses to AZD1222 COVID-19 vaccine. Overall study findings and caveats: The study found Spike-specific TCR breadth and depth rose after two AZD1222 doses. Donors, mostly white British, included more females; clonal diversity was possibly underestimated. The number of AZD1222 recipients seropositive at baseline was only six.

The assay was immunoSEQ multiplex PCR, and TCRdb's table has in-frame clones only and misses some. The data hold roughly 260,000 clones, with over 90% observed a single time. The CDR3 is 11 amino acids. Germline values: CDR1 SGHDT, CDR2 YYEEEE. V dropped 2 bases and J dropped 7 bases, with 6 bases sitting between them. The source was peripheral blood, collected on day 0 of AZD1222 vaccination. The sequence derives from an adult in good health. The rearrangement links TRBV5-6 to TRBJ1-1, with D hard to call. The CDR3 DNA is TGTGCCAGCAGCTTCCACTATGAAGCTTTCTTT. Protein product: CASSFHYEAFF.